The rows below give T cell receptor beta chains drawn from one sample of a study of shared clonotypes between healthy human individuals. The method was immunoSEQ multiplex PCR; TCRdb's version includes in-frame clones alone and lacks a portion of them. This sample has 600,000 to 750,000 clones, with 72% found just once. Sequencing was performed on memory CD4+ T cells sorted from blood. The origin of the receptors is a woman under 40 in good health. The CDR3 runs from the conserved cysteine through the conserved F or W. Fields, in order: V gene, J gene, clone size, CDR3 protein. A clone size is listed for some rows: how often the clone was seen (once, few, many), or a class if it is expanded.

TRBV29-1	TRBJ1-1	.	CSVEMVAGTEAFF
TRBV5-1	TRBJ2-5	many	CASSFITGVPTETQYF
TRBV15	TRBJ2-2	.	CATSRTGFFGELFF
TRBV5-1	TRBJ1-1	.	CASSPPASGQGSTEAFF
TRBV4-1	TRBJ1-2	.	CASSTAGTVLSYGYTF
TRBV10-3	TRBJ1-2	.	CAISESKAGPHTF
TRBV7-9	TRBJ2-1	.	CASSLVSDEQFF
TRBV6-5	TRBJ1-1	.	CASSYSSGRVNTEAFF
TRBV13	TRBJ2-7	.	CASRRTGDTYEQYF
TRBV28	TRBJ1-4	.	CASRQRNEKLFF
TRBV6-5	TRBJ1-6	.	CASSFRRLASPLHF
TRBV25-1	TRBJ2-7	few	CASSPPAGSIQYEQYF
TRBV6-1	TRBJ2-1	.	CASSELVYNEQFF
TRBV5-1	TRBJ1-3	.	CASSLGQASGRNTIYF
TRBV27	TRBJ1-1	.	CASSSLLRGQDTEAFF
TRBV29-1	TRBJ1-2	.	CSGGTDYGYTF
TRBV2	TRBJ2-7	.	CASTRDYEQYF
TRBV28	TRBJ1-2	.	CASSFRATNYGYTF
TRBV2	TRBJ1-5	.	CASGQGTQPQHF
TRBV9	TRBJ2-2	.	CASSVGYLGLAVNTGELFF
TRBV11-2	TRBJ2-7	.	CASRSGAYEQYF
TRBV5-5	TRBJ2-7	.	CASSQDTWAGPRTYEQYF
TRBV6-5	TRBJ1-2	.	CASSHQEDYGYTF
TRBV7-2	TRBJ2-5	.	CASSLGGQGALETQYF
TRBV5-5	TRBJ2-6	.	CASSWWGTGANVLTF
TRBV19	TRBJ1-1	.	CASDPGRAMLNTEAFF
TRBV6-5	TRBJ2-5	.	CASSPPAGTQYF
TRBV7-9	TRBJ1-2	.	CASRYGTGYGYTF
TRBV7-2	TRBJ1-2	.	CASSFGTGLTGYTF
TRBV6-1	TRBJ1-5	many	CASSSITRAGQPQHF
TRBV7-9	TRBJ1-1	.	CASSFTSGTGSEAFF
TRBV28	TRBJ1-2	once	CASSPQGFGYTF
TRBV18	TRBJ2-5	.	CASSPPTGQETQYF
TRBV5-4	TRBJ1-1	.	CASSLAWDTEAFF
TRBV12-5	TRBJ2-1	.	CASGYRVRGEQFF
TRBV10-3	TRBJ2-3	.	CAISESMGLAHTQYF
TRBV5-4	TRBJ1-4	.	CASSFQVDEKLFF
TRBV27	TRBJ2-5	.	CASRPETVAGVEYF
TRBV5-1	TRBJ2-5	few	CASSLNVEETQYF
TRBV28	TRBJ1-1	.	CASSPPWGGEAFF
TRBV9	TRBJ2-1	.	CASKEKSSYNEQFF